This T cell receptor beta chain stems from a study of cytomegalovirus exposure and HLA in healthy donors. PCR primers comprised 60 Vbeta and 13 Jbeta primers. Profiling relied on immunoSEQ multiplex PCR, and the TCRdb table lists in-frame clones only, not all of them. The sample yields approximately 150,000 clones, 60% to 85% seen once. The germline gives CDR1 SGHAT, CDR2 FQNNGV. The CDR3 sequence is 16 residues long. V was trimmed by 5 bases and J by 2 bases, leaving 16 bases between them. The sequence was collected from a man aged 35 to 55 in good health and CMV-seropositive. The sequenced material came from PBMCs. V gene TRBV11-2 combines with J gene TRBJ2-1, with D possibly TRBD1 on 6 matching bases. This chain's CDR3 is CASSPGTTRTYNEQFF. The CDR3 DNA reads TGTGCCAGCAGCCCAGGGACAACCCGCACCTACAATGAGCAGTTCTTC.